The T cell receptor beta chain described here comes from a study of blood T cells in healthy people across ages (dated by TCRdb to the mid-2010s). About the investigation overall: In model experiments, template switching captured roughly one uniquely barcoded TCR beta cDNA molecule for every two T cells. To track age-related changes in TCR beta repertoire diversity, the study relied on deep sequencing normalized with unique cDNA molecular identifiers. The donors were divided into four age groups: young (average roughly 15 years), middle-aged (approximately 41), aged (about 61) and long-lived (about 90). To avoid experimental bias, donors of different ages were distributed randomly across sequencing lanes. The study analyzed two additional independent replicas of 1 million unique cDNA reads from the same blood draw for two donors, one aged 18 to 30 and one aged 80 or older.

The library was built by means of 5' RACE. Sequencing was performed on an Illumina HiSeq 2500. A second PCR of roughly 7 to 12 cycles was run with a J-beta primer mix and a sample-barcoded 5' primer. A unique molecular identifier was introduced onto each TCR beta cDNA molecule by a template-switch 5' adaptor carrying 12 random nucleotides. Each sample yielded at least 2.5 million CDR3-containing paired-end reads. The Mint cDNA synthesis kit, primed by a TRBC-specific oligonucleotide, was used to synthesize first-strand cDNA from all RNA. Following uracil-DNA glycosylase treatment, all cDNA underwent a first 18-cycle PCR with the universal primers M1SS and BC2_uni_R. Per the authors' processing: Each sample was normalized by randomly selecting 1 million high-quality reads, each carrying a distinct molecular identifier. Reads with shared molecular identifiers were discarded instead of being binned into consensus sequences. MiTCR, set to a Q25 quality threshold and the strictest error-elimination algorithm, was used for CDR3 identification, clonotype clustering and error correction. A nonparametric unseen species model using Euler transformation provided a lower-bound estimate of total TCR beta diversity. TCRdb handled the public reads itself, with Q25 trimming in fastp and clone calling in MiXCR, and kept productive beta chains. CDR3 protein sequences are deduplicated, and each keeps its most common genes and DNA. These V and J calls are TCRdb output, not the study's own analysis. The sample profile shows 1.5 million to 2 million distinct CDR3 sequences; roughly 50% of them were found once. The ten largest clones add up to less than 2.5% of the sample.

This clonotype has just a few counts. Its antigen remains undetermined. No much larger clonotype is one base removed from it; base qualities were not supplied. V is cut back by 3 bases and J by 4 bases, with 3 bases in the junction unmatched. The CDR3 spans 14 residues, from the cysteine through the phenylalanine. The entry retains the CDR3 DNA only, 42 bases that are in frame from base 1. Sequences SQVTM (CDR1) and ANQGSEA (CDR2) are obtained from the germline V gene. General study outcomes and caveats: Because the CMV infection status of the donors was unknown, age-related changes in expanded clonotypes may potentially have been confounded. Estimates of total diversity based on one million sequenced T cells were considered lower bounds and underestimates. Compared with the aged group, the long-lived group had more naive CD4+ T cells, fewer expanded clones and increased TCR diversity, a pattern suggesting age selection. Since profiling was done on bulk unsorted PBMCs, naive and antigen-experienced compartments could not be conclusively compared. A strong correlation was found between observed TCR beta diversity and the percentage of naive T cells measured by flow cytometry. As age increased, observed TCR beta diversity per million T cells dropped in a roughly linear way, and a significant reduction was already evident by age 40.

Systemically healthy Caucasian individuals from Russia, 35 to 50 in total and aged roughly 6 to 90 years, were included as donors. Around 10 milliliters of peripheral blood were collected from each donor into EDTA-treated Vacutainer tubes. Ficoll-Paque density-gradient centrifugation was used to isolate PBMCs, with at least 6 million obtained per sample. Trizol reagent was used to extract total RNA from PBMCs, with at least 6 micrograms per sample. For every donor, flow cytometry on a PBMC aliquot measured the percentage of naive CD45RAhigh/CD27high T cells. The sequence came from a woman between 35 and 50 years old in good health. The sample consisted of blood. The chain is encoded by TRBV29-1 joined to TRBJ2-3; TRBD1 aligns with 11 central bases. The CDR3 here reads CSVEAGQGADTQYF. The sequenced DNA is TGCAGCGTTGAGGCGGGACAGGGGGCAGATACGCAGTATTTT.